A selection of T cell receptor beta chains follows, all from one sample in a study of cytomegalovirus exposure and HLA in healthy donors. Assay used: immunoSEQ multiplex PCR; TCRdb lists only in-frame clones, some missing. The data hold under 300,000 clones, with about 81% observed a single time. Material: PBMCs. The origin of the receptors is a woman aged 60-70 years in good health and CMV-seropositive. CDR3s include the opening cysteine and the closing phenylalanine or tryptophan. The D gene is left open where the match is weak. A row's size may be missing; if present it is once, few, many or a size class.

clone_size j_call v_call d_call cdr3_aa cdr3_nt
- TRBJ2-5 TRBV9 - CASSAPRLSQYF TGTGCCAGCAGCGCCCCCCGGTTGTCCCAGTACTTC
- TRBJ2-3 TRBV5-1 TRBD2 CASSKGLAGGADTQYF TGCGCCAGCAGCAAGGGACTAGCGGGAGGTGCAGATACGCAGTATTTT
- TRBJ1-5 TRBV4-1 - CASSQDTGAGLQPQHF TGCGCCAGCAGCCAAGATACAGGAGCGGGTTTGCAGCCCCAGCATTTT
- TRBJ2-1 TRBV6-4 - CASSGPSALGSSYNEQFF TGTGCCAGCAGTGGGCCCAGCGCTTTGGGTAGCTCCTACAATGAGCAGTTCTTC
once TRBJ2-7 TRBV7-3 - CASSLSRGALSEQYF TGTGCCAGCAGCCTTTCCAGGGGGGCCCTGAGCGAGCAGTACTTC
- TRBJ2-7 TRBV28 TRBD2 CASSLGTSGSRGYEQYF TGTGCCAGCAGTTTGGGGACTAGCGGGAGTAGGGGATACGAGCAGTACTTC
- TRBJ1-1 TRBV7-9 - CASIPRENTEAFF TGTGCCAGCATCCCACGGGAGAACACTGAAGCTTTCTTT
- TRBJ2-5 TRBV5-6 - CASSSYTGSRGETQYF TGTGCCAGCAGCTCATACACAGGGAGCAGGGGAGAGACCCAGTACTTC
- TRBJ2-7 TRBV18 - CASSAVLAYAHYEQYF TGTGCCAGCTCGGCGGTACTAGCTTATGCTCACTACGAGCAGTACTTC
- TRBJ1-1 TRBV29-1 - CSVGLTGNTEAFF TGCAGCGTGGGGTTGACAGGGAACACTGAAGCTTTCTTT
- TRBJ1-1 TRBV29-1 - CSGRDTEAFF TGCAGCGGGAGAGACACTGAAGCTTTCTTT
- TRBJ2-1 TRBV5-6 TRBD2 CASSFRGASGSRNEQFF TGTGCCAGCAGCTTCCGAGGGGCTAGCGGGAGTAGGAATGAGCAGTTCTTC
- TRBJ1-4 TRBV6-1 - CASEDSLNEKLFF TGTGCCAGCGAGGACAGTCTTAATGAAAAACTGTTTTTT
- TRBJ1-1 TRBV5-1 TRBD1 CASSLDRVGEAFF TGCGCCAGCAGCTTAGACAGGGTGGGTGAAGCTTTCTTT
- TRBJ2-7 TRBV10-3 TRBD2 CAITSGAGDEQYF TGTGCCATCACTAGCGGAGCTGGGGACGAGCAGTACTTC
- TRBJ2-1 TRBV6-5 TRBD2 CASSQGTSGNNEQFF TGTGCCAGCAGCCAGGGGACTAGCGGAAACAATGAGCAGTTCTTC
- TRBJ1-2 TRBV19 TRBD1 CASSMTGANYGYTF TGTGCCAGTAGTATGACAGGGGCTAACTATGGCTACACCTTC
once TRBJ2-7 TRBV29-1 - CSVDQQGRASYEQYF TGCAGCGTTGACCAACAGGGTAGGGCATCCTACGAGCAGTACTTC
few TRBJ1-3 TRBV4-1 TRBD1 CASSHVQGRSGNTIYF TGCGCCAGCAGCCATGTACAGGGGAGGAGTGGAAACACCATATATTTT
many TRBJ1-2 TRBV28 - CASSLLDTGSPNYGYTF TGTGCCAGCAGTTTACTCGATACAGGGTCCCCTAACTATGGCTACACCTTC
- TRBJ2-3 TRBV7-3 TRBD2 CASSPGPLSGKTDTQYF TGTGCCAGCAGCCCCGGCCCTCTCAGCGGGAAGACAGATACGCAGTATTTT
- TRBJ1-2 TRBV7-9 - CASSLAGEAHGYTF TGTGCCAGCAGCTTAGCGGGTGAGGCCCATGGCTACACCTTC
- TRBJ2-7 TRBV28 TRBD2 CASRTSGRPYEQYF TGTGCCAGCAGAACTAGCGGGAGACCTTACGAGCAGTACTTC
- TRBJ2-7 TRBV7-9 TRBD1 CASSNPGGPIYEQYF TGTGCCAGCAGCAATCCAGGGGGCCCCATCTACGAGCAGTACTTC
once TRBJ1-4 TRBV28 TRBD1 CASSDMGQGDEKLFF TGTGCCAGCAGCGATATGGGACAGGGGGATGAAAAACTGTTTTTT
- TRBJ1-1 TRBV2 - CASSVGRGHTEAFF TGTGCCAGCAGTGTAGGCAGGGGTCACACTGAAGCTTTCTTT
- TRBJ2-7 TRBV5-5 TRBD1 CASATGTAYEQYF TGTGCCAGCGCAACCGGGACAGCCTACGAGCAGTACTTC
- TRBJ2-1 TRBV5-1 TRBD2 CASSFLAGYPDNEQFF TGCGCCAGCAGCTTTTTAGCGGGGTACCCGGACAATGAGCAGTTCTTC
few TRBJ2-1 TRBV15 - CATPQVRQFF TGTGCCACCCCTCAGGTACGGCAGTTCTTC
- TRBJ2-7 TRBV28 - CASSFRQGADEQYF TGTGCCAGCAGTTTCCGGCAGGGCGCGGACGAGCAGTACTTC